This T cell receptor beta chain was observed in a study of tumor-infiltrating lymphocytes in primary liver carcinoma. Study-level background: Tumor staging was T1-T3 N0M0; sizes spanned 4.2 to 10 cm across. Study-level findings and limits: Tumor specimens were characterized by a significantly higher top-250-clone fraction than blood (p = 0.039). The overlap of tumor-adjacent and tumor-blood pairs was smaller than that of tumor region pairs.

TCR beta cDNA was made from around 520 ng total RNA with a constant-region primer. Slightly modified ARM-PCR served as the procedure for the TCR beta libraries. These libraries came from three rounds of nested multiplex PCR. Investigators reported that the first two PCR rounds, at roughly 10 cycles each, used TRBV1-TRBV30 forward primers with a C-beta reverse primer. Via MiXCR, TCRdb re-called the multiplex PCR reads, giving one row per CDR3 protein. This sample carries 40,000 or so distinct CDR3 sequences, roughly 80% of them seen once, and the ten largest clones take more than 35%. Each 20-30 mg portion of unsorted bulk tissue served as the source for co-extraction of RNA and DNA. The patients lived with chronic HBV infection and had not yet received any treatment. Germline V CDR1 and CDR2: LGHNT, FRNRAP. Unmatched junction bases numbered 13, after V lost 6 bases and J lost 8 bases. The CDR3 consists of 15 residues.

This clonotype rates as medium-sized. As yet, its antigen is unknown. This chain uses TRBV12-5 with TRBJ2-1; 7 nucleotides agree with TRBD2. The source is a woman in her thirties with primary liver carcinoma and hepatitis B virus infection. Sequenced sample: tumor-adjacent normal liver tissue. The CDR3 is CASGTGTTLMDEQFF. In nucleotides, the CDR3 is TGTGCTAGTGGGACCGGGACTACCCTTATGGATGAGCAGTTCTTC.